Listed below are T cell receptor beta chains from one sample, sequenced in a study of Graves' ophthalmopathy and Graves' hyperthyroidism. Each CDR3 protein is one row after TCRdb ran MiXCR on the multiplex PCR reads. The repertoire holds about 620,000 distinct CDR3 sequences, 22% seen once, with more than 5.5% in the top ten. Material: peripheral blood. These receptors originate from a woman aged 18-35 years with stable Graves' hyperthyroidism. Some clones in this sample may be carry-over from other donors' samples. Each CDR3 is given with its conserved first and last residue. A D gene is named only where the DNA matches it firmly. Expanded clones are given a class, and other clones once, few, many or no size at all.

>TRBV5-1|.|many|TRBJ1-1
CASSLWVFRNTEAFF
TGCGCCAGCAGCTTGTGGGTTTTCCGGAACACTGAAGCTTTCTTT
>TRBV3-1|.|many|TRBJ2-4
CASSQDRSTTQYF
TGTGCCAGCAGCCAAGATCGGTCCACTACCCAGTACTTC
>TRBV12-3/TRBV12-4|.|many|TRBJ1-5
CASRWGPGHQPQHF
TGTGCCAGCCGATGGGGCCCGGGCCATCAGCCCCAGCATTTT
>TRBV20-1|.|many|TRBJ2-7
CSASSQGPYEQYF
TGCAGTGCTAGTAGCCAGGGACCCTACGAGCAGTACTTC
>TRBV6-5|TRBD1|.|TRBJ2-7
CASSYSMLGTATYEQYF
TGTGCCAGCAGTTACTCAATGTTGGGGACAGCGACCTACGAGCAGTACTTC
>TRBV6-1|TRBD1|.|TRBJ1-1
CASRERGGQMNTEAFF
TGTGCCAGCAGAGAGCGGGGGGGACAGATGAACACTGAAGCTTTCTTT
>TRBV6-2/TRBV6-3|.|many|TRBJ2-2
CASSYSQGSLTGELFF
TGTGCCAGCAGTTACTCTCAGGGATCTTTGACCGGGGAGCTGTTTTTT
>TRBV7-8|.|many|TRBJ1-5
CASSDDSSNQPQHF
TGTGCCAGCAGCGATGACAGTAGCAATCAGCCCCAGCATTTT
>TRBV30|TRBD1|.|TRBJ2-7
CACPIGTGPYEQYF
TGTGCCTGCCCTATCGGGACAGGACCCTACGAGCAGTACTTC
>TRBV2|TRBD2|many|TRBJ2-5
CASSRTSGMVVDQYF
TGTGCCAGCAGCCGGACTAGCGGGATGGTGGTGGACCAGTACTTC
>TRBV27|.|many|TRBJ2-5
CASSLISDKGGRATQYF
TGTGCCAGCAGTTTAATTAGTGACAAGGGAGGCAGGGCGACCCAGTACTTC
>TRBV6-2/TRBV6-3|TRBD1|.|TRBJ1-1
CASSLGQWFTEAFF
TGTGCCAGCAGTTTGGGACAGTGGTTCACTGAAGCTTTCTTT
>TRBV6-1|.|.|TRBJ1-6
CASREGGSYNSPLHF
TGTGCCAGCAGGGAAGGGGGGTCCTATAATTCACCCCTCCACTTT
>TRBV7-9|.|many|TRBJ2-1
CASGVNEQFF
TGTGCCAGCGGGGTAAATGAGCAGTTCTTC
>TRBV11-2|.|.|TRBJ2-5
CASSLVGVSLKETQYF
TGTGCCAGCAGCTTAGTCGGGGTCAGCTTAAAAGAGACCCAGTACTTC
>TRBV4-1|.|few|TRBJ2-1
CASSQGPTRSLENEQFF
TGCGCCAGCAGCCAAGGCCCAACTAGGTCCCTCGAGAATGAGCAGTTCTTC
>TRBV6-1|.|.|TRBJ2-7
CASSETLPRDEQYF
TGTGCCAGCAGTGAAACACTACCTCGGGACGAGCAGTACTTC
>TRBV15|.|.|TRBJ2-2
CATSRDPDDGPNTGELFF
TGTGCCACCAGCAGAGATCCCGATGACGGTCCGAACACCGGGGAGCTGTTTTTT
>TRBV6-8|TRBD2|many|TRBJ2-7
CASRAGTSEYEQYF
TGTGCCAGCAGAGCCGGGACTAGCGAATACGAGCAGTACTTC
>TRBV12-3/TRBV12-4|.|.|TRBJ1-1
CASSFPAGRDTEAFF
TGTGCCAGCAGTTTCCCCGCAGGGAGGGACACTGAAGCTTTCTTT
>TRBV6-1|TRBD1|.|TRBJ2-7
CASSPPDRAFPYEQYF
TGTGCCAGCAGTCCACCGGACAGGGCGTTTCCGTACGAGCAGTACTTC
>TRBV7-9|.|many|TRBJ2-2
CASSLQGRTGELFF
TGTGCCAGCAGCTTACAGGGACGGACCGGGGAGCTGTTTTTT
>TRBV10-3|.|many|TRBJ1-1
CAISDGSNTEAFF
TGTGCCATCAGTGATGGTTCTAACACTGAAGCTTTCTTT
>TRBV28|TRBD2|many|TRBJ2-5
CASSSPGTSVQETQYF
TGTGCCAGCAGCTCTCCCGGGACTAGCGTACAAGAGACCCAGTACTTC
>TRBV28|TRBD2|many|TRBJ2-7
CASTSWGLAGAGYEQYF
TGTGCCAGCACCTCTTGGGGACTAGCGGGAGCGGGGTACGAGCAGTACTTC
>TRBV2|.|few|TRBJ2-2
CASSEAVAGELFF
TGTGCCAGCAGTGAGGCTGTAGCCGGGGAGCTGTTTTTT
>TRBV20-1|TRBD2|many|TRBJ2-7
CSASTPTSGRAHEQYF
TGCAGTGCTTCAACCCCGACTAGCGGGAGGGCACACGAGCAGTACTTC
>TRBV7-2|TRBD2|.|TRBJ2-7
CASSLLAGGIDEQYF
TGTGCCAGCAGCTTATTAGCGGGGGGGATCGACGAGCAGTACTTC
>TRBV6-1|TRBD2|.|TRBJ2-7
CARAGTTDEQYF
TGTGCCAGGGCCGGGACTACGGACGAGCAGTACTTC
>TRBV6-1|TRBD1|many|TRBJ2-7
CASSGDRTYEQYF
TGTGCCAGCAGTGGGGACAGGACCTACGAGCAGTACTTC
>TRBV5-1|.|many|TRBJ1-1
CASSQDRQLLNTEAFF
TGCGCCAGCAGCCAGGATCGACAGCTACTGAACACTGAAGCTTTCTTT
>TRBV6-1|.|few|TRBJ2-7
CASSESRGLSSYEQYF
TGTGCCAGCAGTGAAAGTAGGGGCCTAAGCTCCTACGAGCAGTACTTC
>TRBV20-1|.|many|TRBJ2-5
CSARDGGAGETQYF
TGCAGTGCTAGAGATGGGGGGGCGGGGGAGACCCAGTACTTC
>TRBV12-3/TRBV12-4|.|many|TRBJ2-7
CVSRDGATLDEQYF
TGTGTCAGCAGAGACGGTGCTACTCTCGACGAGCAGTACTTC
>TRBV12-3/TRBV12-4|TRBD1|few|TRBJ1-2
CASSPTGAVYGYTF
TGTGCCAGCAGTCCGACAGGGGCAGTCTATGGCTACACCTTC
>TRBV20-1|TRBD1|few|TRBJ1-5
CSAGTGILIEQPQHF
TGCAGCGCCGGGACAGGGATCCTTATAGAGCAGCCCCAGCATTTT
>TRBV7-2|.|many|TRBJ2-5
CASSSNVGAQYF
TGTGCCAGCAGCTCGAATGTGGGGGCCCAGTACTTC
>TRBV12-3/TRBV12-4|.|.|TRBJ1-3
CASTYAGGVGNTIYF
TGTGCCAGCACCTACGCGGGGGGGGTAGGAAACACCATATATTTT
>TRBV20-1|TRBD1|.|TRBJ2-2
CSAEGQGFTGELFF
TGCAGTGCTGAAGGACAGGGTTTCACCGGGGAGCTGTTTTTT
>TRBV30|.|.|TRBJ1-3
CAWSYGEGRSGNTIYF
TGTGCCTGGAGTTATGGGGAAGGTCGTTCTGGAAACACCATATATTTT
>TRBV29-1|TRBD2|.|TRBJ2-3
CSVEGGLAEVTDTQYF
TGCAGCGTTGAAGGGGGACTAGCGGAAGTCACAGATACGCAGTATTTT
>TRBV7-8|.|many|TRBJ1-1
CASSTVDGFGTEAFF
TGTGCCAGCAGCACCGTAGACGGATTCGGCACTGAAGCTTTCTTT
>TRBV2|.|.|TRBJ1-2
CASSFGGLGYTF
TGTGCCAGCAGTTTTGGAGGTCTTGGCTACACCTTC
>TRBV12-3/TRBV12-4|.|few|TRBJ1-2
CASSLSSGVNYGYTF
TGTGCCAGCAGTTTATCGTCAGGAGTTAACTATGGCTACACCTTC
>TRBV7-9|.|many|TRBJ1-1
CASSFSGMYTEAFF
TGTGCCAGCAGCTTTTCCGGGATGTACACTGAAGCTTTCTTT
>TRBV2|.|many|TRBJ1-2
CASGGTYGYTF
TGTGCCAGCGGGGGCACCTATGGCTACACCTTC
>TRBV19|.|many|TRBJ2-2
CASTPPGRTNTGELFF
TGTGCCAGTACCCCACCGGGACGAACGAACACCGGGGAGCTGTTTTTT
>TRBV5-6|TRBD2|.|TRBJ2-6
CASSLEGTRSNVLTF
TGTGCCAGCAGCTTGGAGGGGACTAGGTCCAACGTCCTGACTTTC
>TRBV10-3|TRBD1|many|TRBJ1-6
CAITETGFGSPLHF
TGTGCCATCACCGAGACAGGGTTCGGTTCACCCCTCCACTTT
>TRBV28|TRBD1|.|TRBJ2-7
CASSLSDRGLGEQYF
TGTGCCAGCAGTTTATCCGACAGGGGGTTGGGTGAGCAGTACTTC
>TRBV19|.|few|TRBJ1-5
CASMLRQGNQPQHF
TGTGCCAGTATGCTCAGGCAGGGCAATCAGCCCCAGCATTTT
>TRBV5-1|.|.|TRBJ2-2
CASSKDRGPGELFF
TGCGCCAGCAGTAAAGACAGAGGGCCCGGGGAGCTGTTTTTT
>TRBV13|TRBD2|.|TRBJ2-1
CASSGLVGNEQFF
TGTGCCAGCAGCGGACTAGTCGGGAATGAGCAGTTCTTC
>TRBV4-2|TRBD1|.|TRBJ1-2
CASSHDRGDGYTF
TGTGCCAGCAGCCATGACAGGGGAGATGGCTACACCTTC
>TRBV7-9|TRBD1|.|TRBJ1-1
CAGQGENTEAFF
TGTGCCGGACAGGGGGAGAACACTGAAGCTTTCTTT
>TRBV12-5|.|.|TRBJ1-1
CASGLARGDTEAFF
TGTGCTAGTGGTTTGGCGCGGGGGGACACTGAAGCTTTCTTT
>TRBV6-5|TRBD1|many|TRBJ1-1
CASSYWTGGGGREAFF
TGTGCCAGCAGTTATTGGACAGGGGGTGGGGGGCGAGAAGCTTTCTTT
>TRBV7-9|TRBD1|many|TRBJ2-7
CASSFPGQNYEQYF
TGTGCCAGCAGCTTTCCGGGACAGAACTACGAGCAGTACTTC